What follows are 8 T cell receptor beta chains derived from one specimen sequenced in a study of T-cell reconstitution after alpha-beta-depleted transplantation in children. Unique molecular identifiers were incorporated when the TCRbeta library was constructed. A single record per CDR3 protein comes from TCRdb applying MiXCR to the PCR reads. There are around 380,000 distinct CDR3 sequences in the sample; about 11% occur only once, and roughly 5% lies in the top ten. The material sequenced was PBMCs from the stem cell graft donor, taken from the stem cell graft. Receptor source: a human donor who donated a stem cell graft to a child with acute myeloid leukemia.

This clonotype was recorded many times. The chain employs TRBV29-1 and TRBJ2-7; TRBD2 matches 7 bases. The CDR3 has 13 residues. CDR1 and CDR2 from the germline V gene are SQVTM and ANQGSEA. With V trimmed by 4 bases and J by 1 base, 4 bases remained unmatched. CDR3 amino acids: CSVVTSDSYEQYF. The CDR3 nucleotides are TGCAGCGTTGTTACTAGCGATTCCTACGAGCAGTACTTC.

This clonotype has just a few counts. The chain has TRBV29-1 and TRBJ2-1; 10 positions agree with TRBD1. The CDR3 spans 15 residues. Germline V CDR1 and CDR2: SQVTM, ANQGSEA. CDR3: CRPPWARQGASEQFF. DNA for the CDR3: TGCAGACCACCATGGGCCCGACAGGGGGCGAGTGAGCAGTTCTTC.

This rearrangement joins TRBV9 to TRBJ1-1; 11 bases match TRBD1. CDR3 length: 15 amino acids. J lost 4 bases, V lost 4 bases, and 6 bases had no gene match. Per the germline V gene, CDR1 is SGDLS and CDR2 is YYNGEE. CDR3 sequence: CASSFSGTGGTEAFF. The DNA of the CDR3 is TGTGCCAGCAGCTTCTCCGGGACAGGGGGCACTGAAGCTTTCTTT.

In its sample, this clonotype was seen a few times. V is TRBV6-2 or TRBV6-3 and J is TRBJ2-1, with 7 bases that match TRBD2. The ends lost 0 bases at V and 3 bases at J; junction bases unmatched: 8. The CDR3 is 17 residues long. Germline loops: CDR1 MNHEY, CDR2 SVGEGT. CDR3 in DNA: TGTGCCAGCAGTTACTCGGGCCCCTGGGACTACTACAATGAGCAGTTCTTC. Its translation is CASSYSGPWDYYNEQFF.

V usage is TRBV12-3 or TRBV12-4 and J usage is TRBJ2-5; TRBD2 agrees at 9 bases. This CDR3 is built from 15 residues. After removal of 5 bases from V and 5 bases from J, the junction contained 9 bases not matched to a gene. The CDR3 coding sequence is TGTGCCAGCAGTCCTCGGGCTAGCGGGATCGAGACCCAGTACTTC. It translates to CASSPRASGIETQYF.

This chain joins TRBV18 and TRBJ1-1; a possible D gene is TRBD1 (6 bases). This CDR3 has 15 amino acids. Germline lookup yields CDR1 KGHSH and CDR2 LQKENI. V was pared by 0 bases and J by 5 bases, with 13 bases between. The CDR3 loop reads CASSPPAGGLTEAFF. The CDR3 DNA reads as TGTGCCAGCTCACCACCCGCGGGGGGCTTAACTGAAGCTTTCTTT.

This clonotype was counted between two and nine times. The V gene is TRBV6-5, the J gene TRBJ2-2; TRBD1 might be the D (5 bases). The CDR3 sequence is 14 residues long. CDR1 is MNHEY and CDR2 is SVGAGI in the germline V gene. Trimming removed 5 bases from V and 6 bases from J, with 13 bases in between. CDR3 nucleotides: TGTGCCAGCAGTACCCTCGACAGTCCCGGGGAGCTGTTTTTT. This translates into CASSTLDSPGELFF.

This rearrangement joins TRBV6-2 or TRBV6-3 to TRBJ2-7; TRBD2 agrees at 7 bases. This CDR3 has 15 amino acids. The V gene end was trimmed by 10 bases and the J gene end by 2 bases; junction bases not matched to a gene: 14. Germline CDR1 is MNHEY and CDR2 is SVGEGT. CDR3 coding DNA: TGTGCCACCTCCTCCGTGGGAGCGGGGACCTACGAGCAGTACGTC. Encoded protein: CATSSVGAGTYEQYV.